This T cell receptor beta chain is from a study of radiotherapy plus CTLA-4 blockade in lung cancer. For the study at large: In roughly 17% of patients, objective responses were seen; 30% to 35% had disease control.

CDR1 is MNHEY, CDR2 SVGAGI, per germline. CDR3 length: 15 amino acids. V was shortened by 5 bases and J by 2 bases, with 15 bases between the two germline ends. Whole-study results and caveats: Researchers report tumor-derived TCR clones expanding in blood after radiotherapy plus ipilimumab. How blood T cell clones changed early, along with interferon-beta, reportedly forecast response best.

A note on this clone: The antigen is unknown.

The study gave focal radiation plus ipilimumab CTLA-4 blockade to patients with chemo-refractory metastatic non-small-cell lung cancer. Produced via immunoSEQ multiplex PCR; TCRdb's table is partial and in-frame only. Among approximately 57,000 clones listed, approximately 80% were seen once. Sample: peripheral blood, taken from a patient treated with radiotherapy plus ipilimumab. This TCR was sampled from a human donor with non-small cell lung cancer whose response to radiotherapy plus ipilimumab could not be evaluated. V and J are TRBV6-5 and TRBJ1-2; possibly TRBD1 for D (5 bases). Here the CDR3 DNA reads TGTGCCAGCAGTCTCGCGAGCACAGGAAACTATGGCTACACCTTC. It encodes CASSLASTGNYGYTF.